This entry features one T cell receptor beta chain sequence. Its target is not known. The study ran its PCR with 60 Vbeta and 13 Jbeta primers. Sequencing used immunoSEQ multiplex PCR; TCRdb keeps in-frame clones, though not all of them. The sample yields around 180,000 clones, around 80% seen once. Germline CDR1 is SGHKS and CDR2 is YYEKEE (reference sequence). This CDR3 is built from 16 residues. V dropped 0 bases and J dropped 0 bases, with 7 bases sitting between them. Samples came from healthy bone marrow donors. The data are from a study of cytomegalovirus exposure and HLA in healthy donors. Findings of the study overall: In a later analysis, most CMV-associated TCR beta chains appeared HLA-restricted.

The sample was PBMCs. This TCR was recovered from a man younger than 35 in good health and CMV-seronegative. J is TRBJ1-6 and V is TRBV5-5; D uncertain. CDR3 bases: TGTGCCAGCAGCTTGGGGCAGGCCTCCTATAATTCACCCCTCCACTTT. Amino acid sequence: CASSLGQASYNSPLHF.